Described below is a single T cell receptor (beta chain) sequence and its context. Its target is unknown. The data were taken from a study of cytomegalovirus exposure and HLA in healthy donors. Looking at the study overall: Membership in the Caucasian-associated ancestry cluster was found for about four fifths of approximately 430 genotyped donors.

The CDR3 sequence is 14 residues long. Trimming removed 1 base from V and 10 bases from J, with 14 bases in between. Germline V CDR1 and CDR2: MGHRA, YSYEKL. Study-wide results and caveats: Later analysis suggested most CMV-associated TCR beta chains were HLA-restricted. Reportedly, TCR beta sequences accurately predicted HLA-A and HLA-B alleles in most subjects.

The PCR had 60 Vbeta and 13 Jbeta primers. The method was immunoSEQ multiplex PCR; TCRdb's version includes in-frame clones alone and lacks a portion of them. The repertoire holds about 150,000 clones, with around two thirds as singletons. The TCR originated in a man between 25 and 39 years old in good health and CMV-seropositive. Source material: PBMCs. This chain joins TRBV4-1 and TRBJ2-1, with a weak D call TRBD1 (6 bases). CDR3 loop: CASSQAQQGPEQFF. The CDR3 DNA is TGCGCCAGCAGCCAAGCCCAACAGGGTCCGGAGCAGTTCTTC.